The 28 T cell receptor beta chains listed next were all sequenced from one sample in a study of shared clonotypes between healthy human individuals. TCRdb keeps only in-frame clones here, not all; method: immunoSEQ multiplex PCR. The table has about 2 million clones, 85% to 95% seen once. Sequenced sample: naive CD4+ T cells sorted from blood. Subset noted: CD45RA+ positively selected. The receptors were gathered from a man in his late teens or twenties in good health.

CDR3 loop: CSARLQDEQYF. The CDR3 nucleotides read TGCAGTGCCAGACTTCAGGACGAGCAGTACTTC. The V and J genes are TRBV20-1 and TRBJ2-7; no reliable D call. CDR1 is DFQATT and CDR2 is SNEGSKA in the germline V gene (reference sequence). This CDR3 is built from 11 residues. Trimming took off 6 bases at V and 5 bases at J, with 11 bases between the two ends.

This sequence joins TRBV30 and TRBJ2-2, with D possibly matching TRBD1 (6 bases). CDR3 length: 15 amino acids. Germline CDR1 and CDR2: GTSNPN and SVGIG (reference sequence). The germline V and J ends were trimmed by 0 bases and 7 bases, with 15 bases remaining between them. Written as DNA, the CDR3 is TGTGCCTGGAGTGTACGCAGGGGAAGGGACGGGGAGCTGTTTTTT. Its translation: CAWSVRRGRDGELFF.

The chain links TRBV4-1 to TRBJ1-5; a weak D match, TRBD1 (6 bases). With 6 bases removed from V and 1 base from J, the gap between germline ends came to 19 bases. The CDR3 sequence is 17 residues long. Germline V CDR1 and CDR2: MGHRA, YSYEKL. CDR3 in DNA: TGCGCCAGCAGTCTTACCAGGACAGTACCCAGCAATCAGCCCCAGCATTTT. Its protein product is CASSLTRTVPSNQPQHF.

The chain is built from TRBV30 and TRBJ1-6, with TRBD1 as a possible D gene (6 bases). The CDR3 totals 17 residues. V was shortened by 8 bases and J by 4 bases, with 24 bases between the two germline ends. Germline V lookup: CDR1 GTSNPN, CDR2 SVGIG (reference sequence). CDR3 sequence reads: CAGTWTAWTPYNSPLHF. DNA of the CDR3: TGTGCCGGAACTTGGACAGCCTGGACCCCATATAATTCACCCCTCCACTTT. The variable domain in full, with the rest retrieved from reference TRBV30 and TRBJ1-6, is SQTIHQWPATLVQPVGSPLSLECTVEGTSNPNLYWYRQAAGRGLQLLFYSVGIGQISSEVPQNLSASRPQDRQFILSSKKLLLSDSGFYLCAGTWTAWTPYNSPLHFGNGTRLTVT.

The chain is built from TRBV10-3 and TRBJ1-6, with D hard to call. V lost 6 bases to trimming and J lost 7 bases, with 10 bases between them. Germline V gene lookup returns CDR1 ENHRY and CDR2 SYGVKD. This CDR3 has 13 amino acids. This CDR3 reads CAISLDENSPLHF. For the CDR3, the DNA is TGTGCCATCAGCCTGGACGAGAATTCACCCCTCCACTTT.

V and J are TRBV5-6 and TRBJ1-1; TRBD1 matches at 8 bases. From germline, CDR1 is SGHDT and CDR2 YYEEEE. The CDR3 runs 15 residues. V lost 4 bases and J lost 5; bases outside the gene matches: 10. The CDR3 reads CASSTLQGVGTEAFF. The CDR3 DNA follows: TGTGCCAGCAGCACGTTACAGGGGGTGGGGACTGAAGCTTTCTTT.

The rearrangement joins TRBV10-3 to TRBJ1-6; D uncertain. The CDR3 extends over 14 amino acids. V lost 6 bases, J lost 4 bases, and 10 bases lay in between. Germline V gene lookup returns CDR1 ENHRY and CDR2 SYGVKD. The CDR3 loop reads CAISRDVYNSPLHF. The CDR3 coding sequence is TGTGCCATCAGCCGGGATGTTTATAATTCACCCCTCCACTTT.

In nucleotides, the CDR3 is TGTGCCAGCAGCTTAGGACCGGGACTAGCCCCCACAGATACGCAGTATTTT. Translating gives CASSLGPGLAPTDTQYF. J is TRBJ2-3 and V is TRBV7-6, with TRBD2 matching 9 bases. The CDR3 runs to 17 residues. Germline V CDR1 and CDR2: SGHVS, FNYEAQ. The V gene end was trimmed by 1 base and the J gene end by 2 bases; junction bases not matched to a gene: 7. The full variable domain, its missing parts supplied by reference TRBV7-6 and TRBJ2-3, is GAGVSQSPRYKVTKRGQDVALRCDPISGHVSLYWYRQALGQGPEFLTYFNYEAQQDKSGLPNDRFSAERPEGSISTLTIQRTEQRDSAMYRCASSLGPGLAPTDTQYFGPGTRLTVL.

The chain combines TRBV10-3 with TRBJ2-7; D is perhaps TRBD1 or TRBD2 (5 bases each). The germline V and J ends were trimmed by 4 bases and 2 bases, with 15 bases remaining between them. The CDR3 runs to 15 residues. The germline gives CDR1 ENHRY, CDR2 SYGVKD. The CDR3 coding sequence is TGTGCCATCAGTGGAACGGGGCTAGCCACCTACGAGCAGTACTTC. Residues: CAISGTGLATYEQYF.

Regarding this clone: With a much larger clone just one base away, this may be a read error. The chain combines TRBV9 with TRBJ2-2, with D possibly TRBD1 on 5 matching bases. Germline assignment: CDR1 SGDLS and CDR2 YYNGEE. V lost 4 bases to trimming and J lost 4 bases, with 5 bases between them. This CDR3 is 12 amino acids long. CDR3 sequence (DNA): TGTGCCAGCAGCCAGGGCACCGGGGAGCTGTTTTTT. The encoded protein is CASSQGTGELFF.

The V gene is TRBV4-3, the J gene TRBJ1-1; D is unresolved. This CDR3 contains 15 residues. Trimming left V 1 base short and J 1 base short, with 10 bases between. From germline, CDR1 is LGHNA and CDR2 YSLEER. The CDR3 nucleotides are TGCGCCAGCAGCCAAGCTTGGGTCTCGAACACTGAAGCTTTCTTT. It codes for CASSQAWVSNTEAFF.

This chain joins TRBV18 and TRBJ1-2, with TRBD1 as a possible D gene (6 bases). This CDR3 region has 13 residues. Trimming removed 6 bases at V and 8 bases at J, with 16 bases between. Per germline, CDR1 KGHSH and CDR2 LQKENI. For the CDR3, the DNA is TGTGCCAGCTCCCCGGACAGACCCCCAGGCTACACCTTC. Its protein is CASSPDRPPGYTF.

The chain couples TRBV19 to TRBJ2-7, with 10 bases fitting TRBD2. CDR1 and CDR2 from the germline V gene are LNHDA and SQIVND (reference sequence). V shed 6 bases and J 4 bases; nucleotides not matched to a gene: 6. CDR3 length: 14 amino acids. Here the CDR3 DNA reads TGTGCCAGTAGAACTAGCGGGGACAATTACGAGCAGTACTTC. As protein: CASRTSGDNYEQYF.

This rearrangement joins TRBV5-4 to TRBJ2-2; possibly TRBD2 for D (6 bases). The CDR3 runs to 16 residues. V dropped 3 bases and J dropped 6 bases, with 18 bases sitting between them. Germline V gene lookup returns CDR1 SGHNT and CDR2 YYREEE (reference sequence). The CDR3 spells CASSWMMGLQSGELFF. The CDR3 DNA sequence: TGTGCCAGCAGCTGGATGATGGGACTCCAGTCCGGGGAGCTGTTTTTT.

The chain is built from TRBV5-6 and TRBJ2-5, with 9 nucleotides matching TRBD1. V shed 4 bases and J 3 bases; nucleotides not matched to a gene: 7. Looked up from germline, CDR1 is SGHDT and CDR2 is YYEEEE. The CDR3 runs 15 residues. CDR3: CASSPGQGREETQYF. DNA for the CDR3: TGTGCCAGCAGCCCCGGACAGGGGCGGGAAGAGACCCAGTACTTC.

The J gene is TRBJ1-2, the V gene TRBV18; 7 bases line up with TRBD1. Trimming removed 9 bases from V and 5 bases from J; junction bases left unmatched: 12. The germline CDR1 and CDR2 sequences are KGHSH and LQKENI. This CDR3 spans 14 amino acids. The CDR3 nucleotides read TGTGCCAGTCGTTTCGGGACAGAAAATTATGGCTACACCTTC. It specifies CASRFGTENYGYTF.

The rearrangement uses TRBV30 and TRBJ2-3, with 11 bases matching TRBD2. The CDR3 sequence is 16 residues long. Germline V gives CDR1 GTSNPN, CDR2 SVGIG (reference sequence). Trimming removed 4 bases from V and 3 bases from J; junction bases left unmatched: 9. The CDR3 region is CAWTASGRWKTDTQYF. The CDR3 region has the DNA TGTGCCTGGACCGCTAGCGGGAGGTGGAAGACAGATACGCAGTATTTT. The whole variable domain, remainder taken from reference TRBV30 and TRBJ2-3, is SQTIHQWPATLVQPVGSPLSLECTVEGTSNPNLYWYRQAAGRGLQLLFYSVGIGQISSEVPQNLSASRPQDRQFILSSKKLLLSDSGFYLCAWTASGRWKTDTQYFGPGTRLTVL.

V is TRBV27 and J is TRBJ2-6, with TRBD1 matching over 9 bases. This CDR3 contains 20 residues. Germline V gene sequence: CDR1 MNHEY, CDR2 SMNVEV (reference sequence). Germline trimming cut 2 bases from V and 0 bases from J; bases unmatched to any gene: 11. The CDR3 sequence is CASSLVISGQGGSGANVLTF. The CDR3 coding sequence is TGTGCCAGCAGTTTAGTCATCTCGGGACAGGGTGGCTCTGGGGCCAACGTCCTGACTTTC. The variable domain in full, with the rest retrieved from reference TRBV27 and TRBJ2-6, is EAQVTQNPRYLITVTGKKLTVTCSQNMNHEYMSWYRQDPGLGLRQIYYSMNVEVTDKGDVPEGYKVSRKEKRNFPLILESPSPNQTSLYFCASSLVISGQGGSGANVLTFGAGSRLTVL.

Note on this clone: With a much larger clone just one base away, this may be a read error. Within the sample, other DNA sequences also encode this same CDR3. The J gene is TRBJ1-5, the V gene TRBV10-3, with D tentatively TRBD1 (5 bases). The ends were cut back, 6 bases at V and 0 bases at J, with 9 bases in the middle. Germline lookup yields CDR1 ENHRY and CDR2 SYGVKD. The CDR3 totals 14 residues. CDR3 sequence: CAISETDSNQPQHF. The CDR3 nucleotides read TGTGCCATCAGCGAGACAGATAGCAATCAGCCCCAGCATTTT.

V usage is TRBV10-1 and J usage is TRBJ2-1, with D possibly being TRBD1 (5 bases). The CDR3 contains 16 residues. Per germline, CDR1 WNHNN and CDR2 SYGVQD (reference sequence). The V end lost 4 bases, the J end lost 3 bases, and 16 bases lay between the germline ends. CDR3 nucleotide sequence: TGCGCCAGCAGTGTCGGATGGGGCCTGAGCTACAATGAGCAGTTCTTC. Translated: CASSVGWGLSYNEQFF.

V usage is TRBV28 and J usage is TRBJ1-6, with TRBD1 matching 8 bases. The CDR3 totals 17 residues. Per the germline V gene, CDR1 is MDHEN and CDR2 is SYDVKM. V was clipped by 3 bases and J by 0 bases; unmatched bases: 4. The CDR3 here is CASSLYRGDSYNSPLHF. In nucleotides, the CDR3 is TGTGCCAGCAGTTTGTACAGGGGGGACTCCTATAATTCACCCCTCCACTTT.

This chain uses TRBV7-9 with TRBJ1-2, with D unclear. CDR3 length equals 13 residues. The germline V and J ends were trimmed by 8 bases and 4 bases, with 14 bases remaining between them. Germline V gives CDR1 SEHNR, CDR2 FQNEAQ (reference sequence). The chain's CDR3 is CASGRAGPYGYTF. The CDR3 nucleotides read TGTGCCAGCGGGCGGGCAGGCCCCTATGGCTACACCTTC.

The rearrangement links TRBV6-5 to TRBJ1-1; D is uncertain. Germline V gives CDR1 MNHEY, CDR2 SVGAGI. V lost 7 bases and J 1 base, leaving 7 bases between the germline ends. The CDR3 is 12 amino acids. The CDR3, as DNA: TGTGCCAGCAATACAGCGAACACTGAAGCTTTCTTT. Translating it yields CASNTANTEAFF.

CDR3 sequence: CASSPARTLTDTQYF. The CDR3 region has the DNA TGTGCCAGCAGCCCTGCGAGGACACTCACAGATACGCAGTATTTT. The J gene is TRBJ2-3, the V gene TRBV5-4; D possibly corresponds to TRBD1 (5 bases). The CDR3 spans 15 residues. Germline values: CDR1 SGHNT, CDR2 YYREEE (reference sequence). V lost 4 bases and J lost 2, with 14 bases in between.

V usage is TRBV19 and J usage is TRBJ2-7, with D possibly matching TRBD1 (6 bases). Trimming took off 5 bases at V and 0 bases at J, with 11 bases between the two ends. Germline values: CDR1 LNHDA, CDR2 SQIVND (reference sequence). This CDR3 is built from 14 residues. This CDR3 reads CASSATGSSYEQYF. CDR3 bases: TGTGCCAGTAGTGCGACAGGTTCCTCCTACGAGCAGTACTTC.

V gene TRBV5-4 combines with J gene TRBJ1-2, with TRBD1 matching over 8 bases. The V gene's germline CDR1 is SGHNT and CDR2 YYREEE (reference sequence). The CDR3 totals 12 residues. Losses at the gene ends were 4 bases for V and 14 bases for J; bases not matched to a gene: 10. The DNA for the CDR3 is TGTGCCAGCAGCCCCGGCCTGGGACAGGTTACCTTC. Amino acid sequence: CASSPGLGQVTF.

J is TRBJ2-5 and V is TRBV6-6; the D gene is possibly TRBD2 (5 bases). Germline V gene sequence: CDR1 MNHNY, CDR2 SVGAGI (reference sequence). V gave up 8 bases and J gave up 6 bases, with 13 bases separating them. The CDR3 has 12 residues. The CDR3 sequence is CASSGFGKTQYF. In DNA, the CDR3 is TGTGCCAGCTCGGGGTTCGGAAAGACCCAGTACTTC.

The V call is TRBV5-1, the J call TRBJ2-2; TRBD1 might be the D (6 bases). Germline CDR1 is SGHRS and CDR2 is YFSETQ. With 0 bases removed from V and 5 bases from J, the gap between germline ends came to 11 bases. The CDR3 is 15 amino acids. CDR3 loop: CASSLAAGETGELFF. CDR3 nucleotide sequence: TGCGCCAGCAGCTTGGCGGCAGGGGAAACCGGGGAGCTGTTTTTT.